This T cell receptor beta chain was sequenced for a study of T cell responses to AZD1222 COVID-19 vaccine. General study results and limits: Across the whole spike, CD4 TCRs peaked at regions 160-218 and 743-854. The reported proportion of spike-specific TCRs targeting unmutated variant regions was nearly half. Donors in the cohort were predominantly white British and more often female, and clonal diversity was possibly underestimated.

Measured with immunoSEQ multiplex PCR; TCRdb has only the in-frame clones, and not every one. The repertoire holds over 100,000 clones, with over 75% as singletons. In this sample, this clone turned up once. Its specificity is unknown. Trimming pared 0 bases from V and 6 bases from J, leaving 9 bases between. Germline V CDR1 and CDR2: MGHRA, YSYEKL. CDR3 length: 14 residues. The chain has TRBV4-1 and TRBJ2-4; the D is unclear. The sample consisted of peripheral blood, taken on day 0 of AZD1222 vaccination. The TCR was taken from an adult in good health. The CDR3 here is CASSQDLPPNIQYF. As DNA, the CDR3 is TGCGCCAGCAGCCAAGATCTACCCCCAAACATTCAGTACTTC.